One sample yielded the 31 T cell receptor beta chains listed below, sequenced in a study of shared clonotypes between healthy human individuals (dated by TCRdb to 2018 to 2020). Library prep was done by the immunoSEQ multiplex PCR assay. TCRdb provides this immuneACCESS table in a form limited to in-frame rearrangements. Some clones are lacking; in checked studies, under half of them reflect an unresolved V gene, and why the rest are absent is not known. The sample data list 1.5 million to 2.5 million clones, and about 95% of these were observed just once. The ten largest clonotypes hold less than 1.5% of the sample. CD8 naive samples consisted of CD45RO-negative cells that were positively selected for CCR7, yielding a CD45RA+CCR7+ population without TemRA cells. Sequencing input: naive CD8+ T cells sorted from blood. What this sample's cell subset or site label stands for: CD45RA+CCR7+. Receptor source: a man between 18 and 35 years old in good health.

The chain links TRBV12-5 to TRBJ1-2; TRBD1 matches 8 bases. This CDR3 has 14 residues. Germline-derived CDR1 and CDR2 are LGHNT and FRNRAP. V dropped 1 base and J dropped 2; count of bases not matched to a gene: 0. In nucleotides, the CDR3 is TGTGCTAGTGGTTTGGGACAGGGGAACTATGGCTACACCTTC. It encodes CASGLGQGNYGYTF.

The V call is TRBV7-9, the J call TRBJ2-7, with D perhaps being TRBD1 or TRBD2 (6 bases each). Germline V gene data show CDR1 as SEHNR and CDR2 as FQNEAQ (reference sequence). The V end lost 3 bases, the J end lost 6 bases, and 15 bases lay between the germline ends. This CDR3 spans 14 amino acids. CDR3 protein: CASSFGGALSEQYF. CDR3 in DNA: TGTGCCAGCAGCTTCGGGGGCGCATTATCCGAGCAGTACTTC.

This chain connects TRBV7-9 to TRBJ2-1, with unresolved D. The CDR3 runs 13 residues. Trimming took off 7 bases at V and 0 bases at J, with 7 bases between the two ends. Germline loops: CDR1 SEHNR, CDR2 FQNEAQ (reference sequence). CDR3 bases: TGTGCCAGCATTCGTATCTCCTACAATGAGCAGTTCTTC. Its translation: CASIRISYNEQFF.

The rearrangement joins TRBV28 to TRBJ2-2; D remains ambiguous. The CDR3 is 14 residues long. V was trimmed by 1 base and J by 5 bases, leaving 8 bases between them. The germline V gene encodes CDR1 MDHEN and CDR2 SYDVKM. Here the CDR3 reads CASSLYSGTGELFF. For the CDR3, the DNA is TGTGCCAGCAGTTTATATTCCGGGACCGGGGAGCTGTTTTTT.

V gene TRBV7-9 combines with J gene TRBJ2-5, with 9 bases matching TRBD2. The V gene's germline CDR1 is SEHNR and CDR2 FQNEAQ (reference sequence). Unmatched junction bases numbered 6, after V lost 8 bases and J lost 5 bases. This CDR3 is built from 13 residues. The CDR3 bases are TGTGCCAGCGACTTAGCGGGGGCGGAGACCCAGTACTTC. Translation gives CASDLAGAETQYF.

The chain links TRBV27 to TRBJ2-7, with 7 bases fitting TRBD2. CDR3 length: 15 residues. Germline V gene sequence: CDR1 MNHEY, CDR2 SMNVEV (reference sequence). Losses at the gene ends were 0 bases for V and 6 bases for J; bases not matched to a gene: 8. The CDR3 DNA reads as TGTGCCAGCAGTTTATCGAGCGGGGTGCCGCTCGAGCAGTACTTC. Translation gives CASSLSSGVPLEQYF.

The genes are TRBV13 and TRBJ2-1; D call uncertain. CDR1 and CDR2 from the germline V gene are PRHDT and FYEKMQ (reference sequence). The V and J ends lost 5 bases and 7 bases respectively, with 9 bases between them. The CDR3 loop spans 12 amino acids. The CDR3 DNA sequence: TGTGCCAGCAGCCTACCGGGTAATGAGCAGTTCTTC. This translates into CASSLPGNEQFF.

This clone was recorded once. The gene calls are TRBV9 and TRBJ2-1; 14 nucleotides align to TRBD2. Trimming took 0 bases from V and 4 from J; bases not matched to a gene: 9. CDR1 and CDR2 (germline): SGDLS, YYNGEE. This CDR3 is built from 19 residues. The DNA of the CDR3 is TGTGCCAGCAGCGTAGGGCCTGGGACTAGCGGGAGTTCTTACAATGAGCAGTTCTTC. Amino acids: CASSVGPGTSGSSYNEQFF.

This chain links TRBV11-3 with TRBJ2-1; D not resolved. In germline, CDR1 is SGHNT, CDR2 YENEEA. The CDR3 contains 12 residues. V was cut by 2 bases and J by 7 bases, with 6 bases left in between. CDR3 amino acids: CASSLLLNEQFF. The DNA of the CDR3 is TGTGCCAGCAGCTTATTACTTAATGAGCAGTTCTTC.

This chain connects TRBV7-8 to TRBJ2-6, with TRBD1 as a possible D gene (5 bases). The CDR3 spans 16 residues. Germline CDR1 and CDR2: SGHVS and FQNEAQ. V gave up 1 base and J gave up 0 bases, with 7 bases separating them. The CDR3 loop is CASSLEGISGANVLTF. Written as DNA, the CDR3 is TGTGCCAGCAGCTTAGAGGGGATCTCTGGGGCCAACGTCCTGACTTTC.

The chain combines TRBV4-1 with TRBJ2-1; D gene uncertain. The CDR3 runs to 16 residues. Germline CDR1 MGHRA, CDR2 YSYEKL. Trimming took 6 bases from V and 0 from J, leaving 15 bases between them. The chain's CDR3 is CASSHSDGSSYNEQFF. In DNA form, the CDR3 reads TGCGCCAGCAGTCACAGTGATGGAAGCTCCTACAATGAGCAGTTCTTC.

J is TRBJ2-5 and V is TRBV15, with TRBD2 matching 10 bases. CDR1 LNHNV and CDR2 YYDKDF come from the germline V gene (reference sequence). V was clipped by 3 bases and J by 5 bases; unmatched bases: 0. The CDR3 is made up of 13 amino acids. The CDR3 coding sequence is TGTGCCACCAGCAGGACTAGCGGGGAGACCCAGTACTTC. Amino acid sequence: CATSRTSGETQYF.

The gene calls are TRBV14 and TRBJ1-1; D is undetermined. CDR3 length: 14 amino acids. V dropped 6 bases and J dropped 5 bases, with 16 bases sitting between them. Germline V gives CDR1 SGHDN, CDR2 FVKESK. CDR3 sequence: CASSQRIGRTEAFF. Here the CDR3 DNA reads TGTGCCAGCAGTCAGAGGATAGGGCGGACTGAAGCTTTCTTT. Filled out from reference TRBV14 and TRBJ1-1, the complete variable domain reads EAGVTQFPSHSVIEKGQTVTLRCDPISGHDNLYWYRRVMGKEIKFLLHFVKESKQDESGMPNNRFLAERTGGTYSTLKVQPAELEDSGVYFCASSQRIGRTEAFFGQGTRLTVV.

This clone was seen only once. This chain uses TRBV18 with TRBJ2-7; D perhaps matches TRBD2 (5 bases). Looked up from germline, CDR1 is KGHSH and CDR2 is LQKENI. CDR3 size: 12 residues. V was cut by 3 bases and J by 3 bases, with 6 bases left in between. In nucleotides, the CDR3 is TGTGCCAGCTCACCGGGAGTCTACGAGCAGTACTTC. This codes for CASSPGVYEQYF.

The chain has TRBV30 and TRBJ1-2; 7 nucleotides line up with TRBD1. Trimming at V came to 5 bases and at J to 8 bases, leaving 8 bases not matched to a gene. The germline CDR1 and CDR2 sequences are GTSNPN and SVGIG (reference sequence). The CDR3 spans 12 residues. CDR3 protein: CAWGQAWKGYTF. As DNA, the CDR3 is TGTGCCTGGGGACAGGCCTGGAAGGGCTACACCTTC.

The chain carries TRBV5-1 and TRBJ2-7, with TRBD1 as a possible D gene (5 bases). The CDR3 runs to 13 residues. The germline gives CDR1 SGHRS, CDR2 YFSETQ. Trimming shortened V by 2 bases and J by 2 bases, and 8 bases separated the two germline ends. As DNA, the CDR3 is TGCGCCAGCAGCTTTAAGACAGCCTACGAGCAGTACTTC. The encoded protein is CASSFKTAYEQYF.

This chain connects TRBV11-2 to TRBJ2-2, with TRBD1 matching 10 bases. This CDR3 contains 15 residues. V trimming: 5 bases; J trimming: 5 bases; junction bases outside the gene matches: 5. Germline-derived CDR1 and CDR2 are SGHAT and FQNNGV. CDR3 residues: CASSDPGQGTGELFF. The DNA of the CDR3 is TGTGCCAGCAGCGATCCGGGACAGGGGACCGGGGAGCTGTTTTTT. Full variable domain (remainder filled in from reference TRBV11-2 and TRBJ2-2): EAGVAQSPRYKIIEKRQSVAFWCNPISGHATLYWYQQILGQGPKLLIQFQNNGVVDDSQLPKDRFSAERLKGVDSTLKIQPAKLEDSAVYLCASSDPGQGTGELFFGEGSRLTVL.

The rearrangement joins TRBV5-1 to TRBJ1-2, with 9 bases that match TRBD1. This CDR3 spans 14 amino acids. Germline V gene data show CDR1 as SGHRS and CDR2 as YFSETQ. The J segment lost 6 bases and the V segment lost 0 bases, leaving 3 bases of the junction unmatched. The DNA for the CDR3 is TGCGCCAGCAGCTTGGAGGGACAGGGTGATGGCTACACCTTC. It encodes CASSLEGQGDGYTF.

The V gene is TRBV11-3, the J gene TRBJ1-1, with D possibly being TRBD1 (6 bases). Germline V gene data show CDR1 as SGHNT and CDR2 as YENEEA. The ends were cut back, 1 base at V and 6 bases at J, with 9 bases in the middle. The CDR3 contains 13 residues. The CDR3 protein is CASSLGGQPEAFF. The CDR3 bases are TGTGCCAGCAGCTTAGGGGGGCAGCCTGAAGCTTTCTTT.

The CDR3 sequence is CAWSWQGSWSPLHF. The CDR3 DNA reads TGTGCCTGGAGTTGGCAGGGGAGCTGGTCACCCCTCCACTTT. The chain is built from TRBV30 and TRBJ1-6, with D possibly being TRBD1 (6 bases). V was cut by 2 bases and J by 10 bases, with 15 bases left in between. The CDR3 has 14 residues. Germline V lookup: CDR1 GTSNPN, CDR2 SVGIG (reference sequence).

The gene calls are TRBV29-1 and TRBJ1-2; D is unresolved. Germline CDR1 and CDR2: SQVTM and ANQGSEA. Trimming cost V 5 bases and J 4 bases, with 11 bases left between them. This CDR3 comprises 12 residues. CDR3 DNA: TGCAGCGTTCCGGACGGGTTCTATGGCTACACCTTC. It encodes CSVPDGFYGYTF.

Concerning this clone: Within the sample, other DNA sequences also encode this same CDR3. The chain links TRBV7-9 to TRBJ2-3; D remains unclear. CDR3 length: 13 amino acids. Germline V gene sequence: CDR1 SEHNR, CDR2 FQNEAQ (reference sequence). The V and J ends lost 1 base and 0 bases respectively, with 2 bases between them. The CDR3 sequence is CASSLGSTDTQYF. CDR3 DNA sequence: TGTGCCAGCAGCTTAGGCAGCACAGATACGCAGTATTTT.

CDR3 in amino acids: CASSLFLSGNTIYF. In DNA form, the CDR3 reads TGTGCCAGCAGCTTATTCCTCTCTGGAAACACCATATATTTT. The chain joins TRBV7-2 to TRBJ1-3; D call uncertain. The CDR3 is 14 residues long. V lost 2 bases, J lost 0 bases, and 5 bases lay in between. The germline CDR1 and CDR2 sequences are SGHTA and FQGNSA. The whole variable domain, filled in from reference TRBV7-2 and TRBJ1-3, reads GAGVSQSPSNKVTEKGKDVELRCDPISGHTALYWYRQSLGQGLEFLIYFQGNSAPDKSGLPSDRFSAERTGGSVSTLTIQRTQQEDSAVYLCASSLFLSGNTIYFGEGSWLTVV.

V is TRBV21-1 and J is TRBJ2-1; TRBD2 is the table's D call and was not checked against the DNA. TRBV21-1 is flagged as a pseudogene. The CDR3 consists of 14 residues. CDR3 amino acids: CASSRRFADNEQFF. The CDR3 DNA reads as TGTGCCAGCAGCCGGAGGTTCGCGGACAATGAGCAGTTCTTC.

The chain links TRBV27 to TRBJ1-5; D remains ambiguous. The CDR3 consists of 15 residues. Trimming left V 2 bases short and J 0 bases short, with 8 bases between. Per germline, CDR1 MNHEY and CDR2 SMNVEV (reference sequence). The CDR3 loop is CASSLGPDSNQPQHF. The DNA for the CDR3 is TGTGCCAGCAGTTTAGGCCCTGATAGCAATCAGCCCCAGCATTTT.

The chain couples TRBV4-3 to TRBJ1-1, with a possible D match to TRBD1 (6 bases). Germline-derived CDR1 and CDR2 are LGHNA and YSLEER. There are 16 residues in the CDR3. V shed 0 bases and J shed 4 bases, with 15 bases lying between them. The CDR3 DNA is TGCGCCAGCAGCCAAGATGGCACAGGGTGGAGCACTGAAGCTTTCTTT. It specifies CASSQDGTGWSTEAFF.

The DNA for the CDR3 is TGCGCCAGCAGCCAAGATGAGGGTACCGATGAGCAGTTCTTC. Residues: CASSQDEGTDEQFF. J is TRBJ2-1 and V is TRBV4-1, with a tentative D call TRBD2 (5 bases). This CDR3 spans 14 amino acids. Germline V gene sequence: CDR1 MGHRA, CDR2 YSYEKL. Trimming shortened V by 0 bases and J by 8 bases, and 11 bases separated the two germline ends.

The chain has TRBV19 and TRBJ2-7; the D gene is possibly TRBD1 (6 bases). The germline CDR1 and CDR2 sequences are LNHDA and SQIVND (reference sequence). The ends were cut back, 5 bases at V and 0 bases at J, with 14 bases in the middle. The CDR3 has 15 amino acids. CDR3 in DNA: TGTGCCAGTAGTTTATCCAGGGGACGCTCCTACGAGCAGTACTTC. This translates into CASSLSRGRSYEQYF.

The V and J genes are TRBV5-4 and TRBJ1-1, with no clear D. The length of the CDR3 is 13 residues. The germline CDR1 and CDR2 sequences are SGHNT and YYREEE (reference sequence). Deletions cut 4 bases from V and 3 bases from J, with 10 bases between. As DNA, the CDR3 is TGTGCCAGCAGCCCTGGGTTTTACACTGAAGCTTTCTTT. This encodes CASSPGFYTEAFF.

The chain combines TRBV5-4 with TRBJ2-3; 11 bases match TRBD2. CDR1 is SGHNT and CDR2 is YYREEE in the germline V gene (reference sequence). The length of the CDR3 is 16 residues. Trimming took 7 bases from V and 2 from J; bases not matched to a gene: 9. In DNA form, the CDR3 reads TGTGCCAGCTTCACAACTAGCGGGGGACTCACAGATACGCAGTATTTT. It is translated as CASFTTSGGLTDTQYF.

This chain links TRBV7-9 with TRBJ1-3; D is ambiguous. The V gene lost 1 base and the J gene lost 1 base, with 11 bases spanning the gap. The CDR3 length is 16 residues. Germline-derived CDR1 and CDR2 are SEHNR and FQNEAQ (reference sequence). The CDR3 bases are TGTGCCAGCAGCTTAGAGTACGAACCATCTGGAAACACCATATATTTT. Translating it yields CASSLEYEPSGNTIYF.